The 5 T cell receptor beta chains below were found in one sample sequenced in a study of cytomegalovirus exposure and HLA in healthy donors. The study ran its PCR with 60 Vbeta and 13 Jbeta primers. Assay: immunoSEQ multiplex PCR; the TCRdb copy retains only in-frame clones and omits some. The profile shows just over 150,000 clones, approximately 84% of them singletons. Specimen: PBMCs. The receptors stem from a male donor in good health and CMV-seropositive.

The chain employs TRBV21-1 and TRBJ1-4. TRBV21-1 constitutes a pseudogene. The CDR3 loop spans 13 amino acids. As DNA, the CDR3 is TGTGCCAGCAGCTCCGCCGGGGAGGAAAAACTGTTTTTT. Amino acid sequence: CASSSAGEEKLFF.

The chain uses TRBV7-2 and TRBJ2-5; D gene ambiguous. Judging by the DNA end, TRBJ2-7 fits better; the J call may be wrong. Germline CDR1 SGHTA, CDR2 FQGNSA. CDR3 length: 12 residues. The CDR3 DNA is TGTGCCAGCAGCTTAAACCTCTACGAGCAGTACTTC. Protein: CASSLNLYEQYF.

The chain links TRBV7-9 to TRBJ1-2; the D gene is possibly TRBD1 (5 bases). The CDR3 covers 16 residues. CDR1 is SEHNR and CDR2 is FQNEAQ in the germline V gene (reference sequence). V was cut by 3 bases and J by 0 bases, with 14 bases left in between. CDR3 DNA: TGTGCCAGCAGCTTGTCAGGCGGGGGAGCTAACTATGGCTACACCTTC. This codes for CASSLSGGGANYGYTF.

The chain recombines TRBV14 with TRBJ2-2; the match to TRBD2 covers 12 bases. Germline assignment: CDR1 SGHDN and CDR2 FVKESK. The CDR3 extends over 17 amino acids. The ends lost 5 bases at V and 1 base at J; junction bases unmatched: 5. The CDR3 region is CASSARLAGVNTGELFF. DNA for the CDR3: TGTGCCAGCAGCGCCCGACTAGCGGGAGTGAACACCGGGGAGCTGTTTTTT.

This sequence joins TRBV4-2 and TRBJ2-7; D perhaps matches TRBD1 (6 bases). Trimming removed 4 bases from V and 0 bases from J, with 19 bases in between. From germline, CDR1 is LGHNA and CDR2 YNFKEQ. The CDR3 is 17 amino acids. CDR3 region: CASSRDPSTGLSYEQYF. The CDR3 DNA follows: TGTGCCAGCAGCCGGGATCCTTCGACAGGACTCTCCTACGAGCAGTACTTC.